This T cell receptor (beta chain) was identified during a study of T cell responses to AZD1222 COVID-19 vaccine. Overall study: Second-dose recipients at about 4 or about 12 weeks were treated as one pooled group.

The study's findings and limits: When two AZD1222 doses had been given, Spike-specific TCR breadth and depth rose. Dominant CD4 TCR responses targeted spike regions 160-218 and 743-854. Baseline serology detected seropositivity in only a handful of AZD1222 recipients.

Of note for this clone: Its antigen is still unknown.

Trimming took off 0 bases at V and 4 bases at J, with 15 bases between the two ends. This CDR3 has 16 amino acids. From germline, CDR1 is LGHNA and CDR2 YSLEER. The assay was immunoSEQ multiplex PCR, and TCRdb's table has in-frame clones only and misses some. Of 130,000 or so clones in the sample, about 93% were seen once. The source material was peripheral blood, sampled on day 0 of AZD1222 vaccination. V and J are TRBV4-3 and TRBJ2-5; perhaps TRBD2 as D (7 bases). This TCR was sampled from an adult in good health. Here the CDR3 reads CASSQEGGGRAETQYF. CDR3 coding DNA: TGCGCCAGCAGCCAAGAGGGAGGGGGAAGGGCAGAGACCCAGTACTTC.